The 29 T cell receptor beta chains in this list originate from one sample, sequenced in a study of T cell responses to AZD1222 COVID-19 vaccine. The data were produced by immunoSEQ multiplex PCR, yet TCRdb's version contains in-frame clones alone and is incomplete. Of roughly 140,000 clones in the sample, 94% were seen once. Material: peripheral blood, obtained on day 0 of AZD1222 vaccination. The receptors were gathered from an adult in good health.

The chain couples TRBV14 to TRBJ2-1, with 12 bases aligning to TRBD2. Germline V gene sequence: CDR1 SGHDN, CDR2 FVKESK. CDR3 length: 15 residues. V lost 2 bases, J lost 5 bases, and 1 base stayed unmatched. In nucleotides, the CDR3 is TGTGCCAGCAGCCAACGGACTAGCGGGAACAATGAGCAGTTCTTC. The encoded protein is CASSQRTSGNNEQFF.

The chain recombines TRBV10-3 with TRBJ1-3; 8 bases map to TRBD1. J lost 2 bases, V lost 5 bases, and 2 bases had no gene match. The V gene's germline CDR1 is ENHRY and CDR2 SYGVKD. This CDR3 comprises 14 residues. The CDR3 here is CAISRTGTGNTIYF. In nucleotides, the CDR3 is TGTGCCATCAGTCGGACAGGGACTGGAAACACCATATATTTT.

The chain is built from TRBV9 and TRBJ2-3; the D is unclear. The CDR3 runs 11 residues. Trimming took 0 bases from V and 6 from J, leaving 2 bases between them. Germline-derived CDR1 and CDR2 are SGDLS and YYNGEE. CDR3 nucleotide sequence: TGTGCCAGCAGCGTAGCTGATACGCAGTATTTT. It translates to CASSVADTQYF.

The chain carries TRBV28 and TRBJ1-5, with 8 bases that match TRBD1. The CDR3 runs 14 residues. CDR1 MDHEN and CDR2 SYDVKM come from the germline V gene. V gave up 5 bases and J gave up 7 bases; unmatched junction bases: 7. In DNA, the CDR3 is TGTGCCAGCAGTCCATTGGACAGGGACCAGCCCCAGCATTTT. Its protein product is CASSPLDRDQPQHF. The complete variable domain, with remaining parts taken from reference TRBV28 and TRBJ1-5, reads DVKVTQSSRYLVKRTGEKVFLECVQDMDHENMFWYRQDPGLGLRLIYFSYDVKMKEKGDIPEGYSVSREKKERFSLILESASTNQTSMYLCASSPLDRDQPQHFGDGTRLSIL.

This chain links TRBV11-2 with TRBJ1-2; 7 bases agree with TRBD1. CDR1 and CDR2 (germline): SGHAT, FQNNGV. V was pared by 2 bases and J by 4 bases, with 7 bases of the junction left unmatched. CDR3 length equals 15 residues. CDR3 sequence reads: CASSLTTGSGYGYTF. Written as DNA, the CDR3 is TGTGCCAGCAGCTTAACGACAGGGAGTGGCTATGGCTACACCTTC.

V and J are TRBV12-3 or TRBV12-4 and TRBJ2-7, with D uncertain. The CDR3 is 13 amino acids. Trimming removed 6 bases from V and 4 bases from J, with 13 bases in between. The CDR3 DNA follows: TGTGCCAGCAGCCACGGGTCAACTTACGAGCAGTACGTC. This codes for CASSHGSTYEQYV.

The chain employs TRBV5-1 and TRBJ2-3; no definite D call. Between the trimmed V and J ends, which lost 0 bases and 3 bases, there was a span of 5 bases. Per germline, CDR1 SGHRS and CDR2 YFSETQ. The length of the CDR3 is 13 residues. CDR3 in amino acids: CASSLVATDTQYF. CDR3 nucleotides: TGCGCCAGCAGCTTGGTGGCGACAGATACGCAGTATTTT.

The V and J genes are TRBV15 and TRBJ1-2; 9 nucleotides line up with TRBD1. CDR3 length equals 13 residues. CDR1 is LNHNV and CDR2 is YYDKDF in the germline V gene (reference sequence). V lost 3 bases, J lost 6 bases, and 2 bases stayed unmatched. Here the CDR3 reads CATSSGDRDGYTF. Written as DNA, the CDR3 is TGTGCCACCAGCAGTGGGGACAGGGATGGCTACACCTTC.

V is TRBV2 and J is TRBJ1-1; TRBD1 aligns across 9 bases. CDR3 length: 14 amino acids. From germline, CDR1 is SNHLY and CDR2 FYNNEI. J gave up 5 bases and V 6 bases, and 7 bases lay outside the gene matches. CDR3 loop: CASRKGQGWTEAFF. The CDR3 bases are TGTGCCAGCAGGAAGGGACAGGGTTGGACTGAAGCTTTCTTT.

The chain links TRBV5-4 to TRBJ2-5; 13 positions agree with TRBD2. From germline, CDR1 is SGHNT and CDR2 YYREEE (reference sequence). Trimming removed 6 bases from V and 5 bases from J; junction bases left unmatched: 13. The CDR3 totals 17 residues. CDR3 DNA: TGTGCCAGCACCCCCCCCGGGACTAGCGGGATACCGGAGACCCAGTACTTC. It yields the protein CASTPPGTSGIPETQYF.

This rearrangement joins TRBV3-1 (or the pseudogene TRBV3-2) to TRBJ2-7, with TRBD2 as a possible D gene (5 bases). V lost 4 bases, J lost 6 bases, and 16 bases lay in between. Per germline, CDR1 LGHDT and CDR2 YNNKEL (reference sequence). The CDR3 spans 14 residues. The DNA for the CDR3 is TGTGCCAGCAGCCGTTCAGTATTTGAGGGCGAGCAGTACGTC. Amino acids: CASSRSVFEGEQYV.

The chain combines TRBV5-8 with TRBJ2-3, with 10 bases lining up with TRBD2. V trimming: 2 bases; J trimming: 4 bases; junction bases outside the gene matches: 7. Looked up from germline, CDR1 is SGHTS and CDR2 is YDEGEE. This CDR3 has 16 residues. The DNA of the CDR3 is TGTGCCAGCAGCTTCATCGGGACTAGCGTACCAGATACGCAGTATTTT. As protein: CASSFIGTSVPDTQYF.

The rearrangement links TRBV7-9 to TRBJ2-2, with D tentatively TRBD1 (5 bases). The germline CDR1 and CDR2 sequences are SEHNR and FQNEAQ (reference sequence). This CDR3 has 13 residues. Trimming stripped 2 bases from V and 5 bases from J, with 6 bases between. CDR3 sequence: CASSLQGTGELFF. The DNA of the CDR3 is TGTGCCAGCAGCTTACAGGGAACCGGGGAGCTGTTTTTT.

The rearrangement joins TRBV15 to TRBJ2-3; 9 bases are a match to TRBD1. The CDR3 covers 16 residues. V lost 3 bases to trimming and J lost 4 bases; unmatched junction nucleotides: 8. From germline, CDR1 is LNHNV and CDR2 YYDKDF (reference sequence). CDR3 region: CATSSRDRVISDTQYF. For the CDR3, the DNA is TGTGCCACCAGCAGCAGGGACAGGGTTATTTCAGATACGCAGTATTTT.

This clone came up a few times. The chain combines TRBV19 with TRBJ2-6, with TRBD1 as a possible D gene (5 bases). The germline gives CDR1 LNHDA, CDR2 SQIVND (reference sequence). Trimming pared 7 bases from V and 1 base from J, leaving 8 bases between. This CDR3 has 14 residues. CDR3: CASIGASGANVLTF. The CDR3 nucleotides read TGTGCCAGTATTGGGGCATCTGGGGCCAACGTCCTGACTTTC.

The rearrangement uses TRBV7-3 and TRBJ2-2; tentatively, D is TRBD1 or TRBD2 (5 bases each). V lost 1 base and J 4 bases, leaving 10 bases between the germline ends. The CDR3 runs to 15 residues. Germline CDR1 SGHTA, CDR2 FQGTGA. In nucleotides, the CDR3 is TGTGCCAGCAGCTTAATTGGGGGAAGCACCGGGGAGCTGTTTTTT. As protein: CASSLIGGSTGELFF.

V usage is TRBV14 and J usage is TRBJ1-1; tentatively, D is TRBD1 (5 bases). Germline CDR1 and CDR2: SGHDN and FVKESK. The CDR3 extends over 16 amino acids. Trimming took 5 bases from V and 4 from J, leaving 20 bases between them. This CDR3 reads CASSGHRGWWGTEAFF. DNA for the CDR3: TGTGCCAGCAGCGGCCATAGGGGTTGGTGGGGCACTGAAGCTTTCTTT.

This chain connects TRBV28 to TRBJ2-5; 9 nucleotides agree with TRBD1. V lost 6 bases and J lost 3; bases outside the gene matches: 5. Looked up from germline, CDR1 is MDHEN and CDR2 is SYDVKM. CDR3 length: 14 amino acids. The CDR3 here is CASSDRGREETQYF. The CDR3 DNA sequence: TGTGCCAGCAGCGACAGGGGGAGGGAAGAGACCCAGTACTTC.

For the CDR3, the DNA is TGTGCCAGCAGCCGGGGACAGGGCGGGTACAATGAGCAGTTCTTC. It yields the protein CASSRGQGGYNEQFF. The chain links TRBV6-2 or TRBV6-3 to TRBJ2-1, with TRBD1 matching 9 bases. The junction had 7 bases not matched to a gene; V was cut back by 6 bases and J by 4 bases. CDR1 is MNHEY, CDR2 SVGEGT, per germline. The length of the CDR3 is 15 residues.

Comment on this clone: Compared with germline, one end of the junction differs, possibly owing to a read error. The chain has TRBV29-1 and TRBJ2-4, with 9 bases matching TRBD1. The CDR3 loop spans 15 amino acids. Germline CDR1 and CDR2: SQVTM and ANQGSEA. In DNA, the CDR3 is TGCAGCGCTGAAGACAGGGGGAAGGGCAAAAACATTCAGTACTTC. This codes for CSAEDRGKGKNIQYF.

This chain uses TRBV14 with TRBJ2-3, with D unclear. The CDR3 spans 11 residues. Germline CDR1 SGHDN, CDR2 FVKESK. Trimming left V 3 bases short and J 5 bases short, with 3 bases between. The chain's CDR3 is CASSQRDTQYF. For the CDR3, the DNA is TGTGCCAGCAGCCAGCGAGATACGCAGTATTTT.

The rearrangement joins TRBV6-2 or TRBV6-3 to TRBJ2-1; 7 nucleotides match TRBD2. The CDR3 consists of 13 residues. The V and J ends lost 0 bases and 16 bases, in that order; junction bases with no gene match: 9. Germline V lookup: CDR1 MNHEY, CDR2 SVGEGT. This CDR3 is CASSYSETGGYFF. CDR3 bases: TGTGCCAGCAGTTACTCGGAGACGGGAGGATATTTCTTC.

V usage is TRBV7-2 and J usage is TRBJ1-6, with 9 bases that match TRBD1. J was trimmed by 7 bases and V by 5 bases; bases with no gene match: 3. There are 14 residues in the CDR3. CDR1 and CDR2 from the germline V gene are SGHTA and FQGNSA. The DNA of the CDR3 is TGTGCCAGCAGCGTGGGACAGGGCAATTCACCCCTCCACTTT. As protein: CASSVGQGNSPLHF.

The chain recombines TRBV3-1 (or the pseudogene TRBV3-2) with TRBJ1-6; D unclear. This CDR3 region has 16 residues. Looked up from germline, CDR1 is LGHDT and CDR2 is YNNKEL (reference sequence). The V end lost 0 bases, the J end lost 7 bases, and 13 bases lay between the germline ends. The chain's CDR3 is CASSQDRWGGNSPLHF. DNA for the CDR3: TGTGCCAGCAGCCAAGATAGGTGGGGAGGGAATTCACCCCTCCACTTT.

The chain recombines TRBV5-1 with TRBJ2-3; 8 positions match TRBD1. Germline V CDR1 and CDR2: SGHRS, YFSETQ. With V trimmed by 1 base and J by 13 bases, 11 bases remained unmatched. The CDR3 covers 14 residues. Written as DNA, the CDR3 is TGCGCCAGCAGCTTGCTCCAGGACAGGGCCCTGAAGTATTTT. Protein product: CASSLLQDRALKYF.

The chain employs TRBV6-2 or TRBV6-3 and TRBJ2-3; D is ambiguous. V was clipped by 2 bases and J by 1 base, with 13 bases between them. The CDR3 consists of 16 residues. The germline V gene has CDR1 MNHEY and CDR2 SVGEGT. CDR3 sequence: CASSYDPLVGTDTQYF. DNA for the CDR3: TGTGCCAGCAGTTACGACCCGTTAGTGGGCACAGATACGCAGTATTTT.

This chain uses TRBV28 with TRBJ2-5; D might be TRBD1 (6 bases). The ends were cut back, 5 bases at V and 4 bases at J, with 14 bases in the middle. The CDR3 sequence is 14 residues long. Per the germline V gene, CDR1 is MDHEN and CDR2 is SYDVKM. CDR3 amino acids: CASSPQQGPETQYF. The CDR3 nucleotides are TGTGCCAGCAGTCCCCAACAGGGACCAGAGACCCAGTACTTC.

The gene calls are TRBV2 and TRBJ1-1; tentatively, D is TRBD1 (6 bases). Trimming removed 3 bases from V and 1 base from J, with 9 bases in between. This CDR3 spans 14 amino acids. Germline CDR1 reads SNHLY; CDR2 reads FYNNEI. The CDR3 nucleotides are TGTGCCAGCAGTGATGGCAGGGGGAACACTGAAGCTTTCTTT. This codes for CASSDGRGNTEAFF.

The gene calls are TRBV2 and TRBJ2-7; D possibly corresponds to TRBD2 (5 bases). The V and J ends lost 6 bases and 8 bases respectively, with 11 bases between them. The CDR3 runs to 11 residues. From germline, CDR1 is SNHLY and CDR2 FYNNEI. This CDR3 reads CASRVPSQQYV. The DNA for the CDR3 is TGTGCCAGCAGGGTTCCTAGCCAGCAGTACGTC.